The 26 T cell receptor beta chains below all came from one sample that was sequenced in a study of response to subunit inactivated influenza vaccine. TCRdb re-derived calls from the RT-PCR reads in MiXCR, one entry per CDR3 protein. The data contain 500,000 to 550,000 distinct CDR3 sequences, around a quarter of them seen just once; the ten biggest clones take up around 2.8%. These data also formed part of another study, on T cells expressing NK-cell markers. That paper notes: TCR beta cDNA was generated via 5'RACE template switching incorporating UMIs.

The sequencing here drew on CD4+ T cells sorted from PBMCs, taken about 13 days after vaccination. The receptors shown here come from a man over 45 who received an inactivated influenza vaccine.

In this sample, this clonotype turned up many times. The chain couples TRBV21-1 to TRBJ2-3. TRBV21-1 corresponds to a pseudogene. This CDR3 spans 16 amino acids. DNA for the CDR3: TGTGCCAGCAGCTCCAAAGTGGGCACAAGCACAGATACGCAGTATTTT. Its translation: CASSSKVGTSTDTQYF.

This clonotype occurred a few times. This chain links TRBV5-5 with TRBJ1-5; D unclear. The V end was cut by 1 base, the J end by 2 bases, with 10 bases between. This CDR3 region has 15 residues. The germline CDR1 and CDR2 sequences are SGHKS and YYEKEE (reference sequence). Here the CDR3 reads CASSLWLGGNQPQHF. CDR3 coding DNA: TGTGCCAGCAGCTTGTGGTTGGGTGGCAATCAGCCCCAGCATTTT.

This chain uses TRBV4-3 with TRBJ1-5, with unresolved D. CDR3 size: 17 residues. The V end lost 2 bases, the J end lost 1 base, and 15 bases lay between the germline ends. CDR1 LGHNA and CDR2 YSLEER come from the germline V gene. DNA of the CDR3: TGCGCCAGCAGCCAAAGGCTAGGCGGTGGAAGCAATCAGCCCCAGCATTTT. Its translation is CASSQRLGGGSNQPQHF.

The chain recombines TRBV18 with TRBJ2-2; D might be TRBD1 (5 bases). The germline V and J ends were trimmed by 5 bases and 7 bases, with 11 bases remaining between them. The germline gives CDR1 KGHSH, CDR2 LQKENI. This CDR3 is 13 amino acids long. The CDR3 coding sequence is TGTGCCAGCTCAAAGAAGGACATCGGGGAGCTGTTTTTT. Residues: CASSKKDIGELFF.

This clonotype occurred many times. This chain links TRBV7-2 with TRBJ2-3; tentatively, D is TRBD1 (5 bases). V was clipped by 5 bases and J by 2 bases, with 11 bases between them. Germline CDR1 and CDR2: SGHTA and FQGNSA. This CDR3 spans 14 amino acids. The CDR3 nucleotides are TGTGCCAGCAGCAAGGACACCTACACAGATACGCAGTATTTT. Its translation: CASSKDTYTDTQYF.

The chain links TRBV20-1 to TRBJ2-3; 12 positions match TRBD2. The CDR3 sequence is 16 residues long. The ends lost 5 bases at V and 5 bases at J; junction bases unmatched: 11. Germline V gene data show CDR1 as DFQATT and CDR2 as SNEGSKA (reference sequence). In DNA, the CDR3 is TGCAGTGCTGCCTCGCTAGCGGGGGGGTTTAAAGATACGCAGTATTTT. Protein product: CSAASLAGGFKDTQYF.

This clonotype was seen only a few times. This sequence joins TRBV7-9 and TRBJ1-1, with D unresolved. The length of the CDR3 is 13 residues. Germline CDR1 SEHNR, CDR2 FQNEAQ (reference sequence). Trimming cost V 6 bases and J 1 base, with 9 bases left between them. In DNA form, the CDR3 reads TGTGCCAGCAGGTATCAGCAGAACACTGAAGCTTTCTTT. Translated: CASRYQQNTEAFF.

This clonotype has only a few counts. This sequence joins TRBV30 and TRBJ1-5, with D hard to call. In germline, CDR1 is GTSNPN, CDR2 SVGIG (reference sequence). The CDR3 loop spans 13 amino acids. V shed 3 bases and J shed 7 bases, with 13 bases lying between them. The CDR3 DNA follows: TGTGCCTGGAGCGGGAAATCGTCCCAGCCCCAGCATTTT. It is translated as CAWSGKSSQPQHF.

V and J are TRBV27 and TRBJ2-5; 16 bases align to TRBD2. This CDR3 region has 18 residues. The junction had 7 bases not matched to a gene; V was cut back by 2 bases and J by 4 bases. Per the germline V gene, CDR1 is MNHEY and CDR2 is SMNVEV (reference sequence). This chain's CDR3 is CASSLKGTSGRATETQYF. The CDR3 DNA follows: TGTGCCAGCAGTTTAAAGGGGACTAGCGGGAGGGCCACAGAGACCCAGTACTTC.

The chain recombines TRBV4-1 with TRBJ1-1; no firm D call. Germline V gene lookup returns CDR1 MGHRA and CDR2 YSYEKL. CDR3 length: 14 amino acids. V lost 0 bases and J 10 bases, leaving 15 bases between the germline ends. CDR3 protein: CASSQDSGYEGAFF. The CDR3 bases are TGCGCCAGCAGCCAAGATTCGGGGTACGAAGGAGCTTTCTTT.

This rearrangement joins TRBV6-2 or TRBV6-3 to TRBJ2-5; no clear D. V gave up 7 bases and J gave up 5 bases, with 11 bases separating them. Germline-derived CDR1 and CDR2 are MNHEY and SVGEGT. The CDR3 has 12 residues. The CDR3 region is CASTVSRETQYF. Here the CDR3 DNA reads TGTGCCAGCACCGTCAGTAGGGAGACCCAGTACTTC.

This clonotype was observed a handful of times. A read error may produce the germline difference seen at one junction end. Written as DNA, the CDR3 is TGCAGTGCAAGAGGGGTCGACCAAGTCTATGAGCAGTTCTTC. Protein: CSARGVDQVYEQFF. The gene calls are TRBV20-1 and TRBJ2-1; D is perhaps TRBD1 or TRBD2 (5 bases each). This CDR3 spans 14 amino acids. Germline CDR1 DFQATT, CDR2 SNEGSKA (reference sequence).

This clonotype has only a few counts. The J gene is TRBJ2-7, the V gene TRBV12-3 or TRBV12-4; D is possibly TRBD1 (6 bases). Trimming took 5 bases from V and 3 from J, leaving 11 bases between them. There are 13 residues in the CDR3. The CDR3 is CASSTGTNYEQYF. The DNA of the CDR3 is TGTGCCAGCAGTACAGGGACAAACTACGAGCAGTACTTC.

This clonotype was seen more than once but under ten times. The chain employs TRBV7-9 and TRBJ1-2, with unresolved D. Germline values: CDR1 SEHNR, CDR2 FQNEAQ (reference sequence). The CDR3 runs 15 residues. With 1 base removed from V and 2 bases from J, the gap between germline ends came to 11 bases. CDR3 sequence: CASSLGRGINYGYTF. The CDR3 DNA reads as TGTGCCAGCAGCTTAGGTCGCGGAATCAACTATGGCTACACCTTC.

This clonotype was counted ten times or more. The chain couples TRBV29-1 to TRBJ2-7; D is ambiguous. V lost 4 bases to trimming and J lost 3 bases, with 10 bases between them. CDR3 length: 12 residues. Germline CDR1 is SQVTM and CDR2 is ANQGSEA. The CDR3 is CSVGPRSYEQYF. As DNA, the CDR3 is TGCAGCGTTGGTCCAAGGAGCTACGAGCAGTACTTC.

This rearrangement joins TRBV11-2 to TRBJ2-6; D is undetermined. The CDR3 is 13 residues long. Germline CDR1 is SGHAT and CDR2 is FQNNGV. V was shortened by 3 bases and J by 2 bases, with 2 bases between the two germline ends. CDR3: CASSFTGANVLTF. The CDR3 coding sequence is TGTGCCAGCAGCTTTACTGGGGCCAACGTCCTGACTTTC.

This clonotype has just a few counts. This rearrangement joins TRBV29-1 to TRBJ2-1; 10 bases map to TRBD2. Germline CDR1 is SQVTM and CDR2 is ANQGSEA. Germline trimming cut 4 bases from V and 7 bases from J; bases unmatched to any gene: 4. This CDR3 is 13 amino acids long. The CDR3 DNA reads TGCAGCGTTGTAGCACTAGCGGGGAATGAGCAGTTCTTC. This codes for CSVVALAGNEQFF.

In this sample, this clonotype turned up a few times. The chain combines TRBV12-3 or TRBV12-4 with TRBJ1-1; perhaps TRBD1 as D (5 bases). The V gene lost 6 bases and the J gene lost 7 bases, with 18 bases spanning the gap. The CDR3 consists of 14 residues. In DNA, the CDR3 is TGTGCCAGCAGACCATCTTTTGGGGGGTATGAAGCTTTCTTT. Its protein is CASRPSFGGYEAFF.

This clonotype showed up many times. The chain joins TRBV14 to TRBJ2-7, with 7 bases fitting TRBD1. This CDR3 contains 15 residues. Per the germline V gene, CDR1 is SGHDN and CDR2 is FVKESK. Trimming cost V 1 base and J 3 bases; bases outside gene matches: 6. In DNA form, the CDR3 reads TGTGCCAGCAGCCAAGGTACAGGGGATTTCTACGAGCAGTACTTC. The encoded protein is CASSQGTGDFYEQYF.

This clonotype was counted a few times. The J gene is TRBJ2-3, the V gene TRBV7-2; D remains ambiguous. The CDR3 spans 15 residues. Germline values: CDR1 SGHTA, CDR2 FQGNSA. Trimming cost V 1 base and J 3 bases, with 11 bases left between them. The CDR3 loop is CASSLGSHRTDTQYF. CDR3 nucleotide sequence: TGTGCCAGCAGCTTAGGGTCACACCGAACAGATACGCAGTATTTT. The variable domain in full, with the rest retrieved from reference TRBV7-2 and TRBJ2-3, is GAGVSQSPSNKVTEKGKDVELRCDPISGHTALYWYRQSLGQGLEFLIYFQGNSAPDKSGLPSDRFSAERTGGSVSTLTIQRTQQEDSAVYLCASSLGSHRTDTQYFGPGTRLTVL.

The V call is TRBV12-3 or TRBV12-4, the J call TRBJ2-2; D might be TRBD1 (5 bases). The CDR3 is 13 residues long. V was clipped by 3 bases and J by 8 bases, with 10 bases between them. The CDR3 DNA is TGTGCCAGCAGTTTTGGGGCGTCAGGGGAGCTGTTTTTT. This gives the protein CASSFGASGELFF.

This clonotype was recorded a few times. The genes are TRBV7-2 and TRBJ1-6; D gene uncertain. V shed 5 bases and J shed 7 bases, with 12 bases lying between them. Germline CDR1 SGHTA, CDR2 FQGNSA. This CDR3 spans 14 amino acids. In nucleotides, the CDR3 is TGTGCCAGCAGCACCGGGTCTACAAATTCACCCCTCCACTTT. This codes for CASSTGSTNSPLHF.

The chain recombines TRBV9 with TRBJ2-7, with 9 bases aligning to TRBD1. CDR1 SGDLS and CDR2 YYNGEE come from the germline V gene. V lost 3 bases, J lost 5 bases, and 9 bases stayed unmatched. The CDR3 runs 15 residues. In DNA, the CDR3 is TGTGCCAGCAGCGACGGGACAGGGTCAGGGCACGAGCAGTACTTC. This translates into CASSDGTGSGHEQYF.

This clonotype was seen only a few times. The J gene is TRBJ2-3, the V gene TRBV20-1, with a possible D match to TRBD2 (6 bases). The V gene lost 0 bases and the J gene lost 6 bases, with 19 bases spanning the gap. CDR1 is DFQATT and CDR2 is SNEGSKA in the germline V gene (reference sequence). The length of the CDR3 is 16 residues. This chain's CDR3 is CSARDPLSGGKDTQYF. In DNA, the CDR3 is TGCAGTGCTAGAGACCCCCTTAGCGGAGGAAAGGATACGCAGTATTTT.

The rearrangement joins TRBV6-1 to TRBJ2-2; D is possibly TRBD2 (5 bases). The CDR3 is 15 amino acids. V lost 10 bases to trimming and J lost 3 bases, with 18 bases between them. Germline V CDR1 and CDR2: MNHNS, SASEGT. The DNA for the CDR3 is TGTGCCATTACACGGAAGGACTCTCACACCGGGGAGCTGTTTTTT. Protein product: CAITRKDSHTGELFF.

Comments on this clonotype: Lacking the conserved final phenylalanine or tryptophan, this CDR3 likely reflects a read error. V gene TRBV9 combines with J gene TRBJ2-6, with 7 bases aligning to TRBD1. Germline CDR1 reads SGDLS; CDR2 reads YYNGEE. The CDR3 runs 18 residues. The trim removed 4 bases at V and 2 bases at J, leaving 12 bases unmatched. Here the CDR3 DNA reads TGTGCCAGCAGCCCAGATACCCTTAGGGGGCCTGGGGCCAACGTCCTGACTTCC. Its translation is CASSPDTLRGPGANVLTS.